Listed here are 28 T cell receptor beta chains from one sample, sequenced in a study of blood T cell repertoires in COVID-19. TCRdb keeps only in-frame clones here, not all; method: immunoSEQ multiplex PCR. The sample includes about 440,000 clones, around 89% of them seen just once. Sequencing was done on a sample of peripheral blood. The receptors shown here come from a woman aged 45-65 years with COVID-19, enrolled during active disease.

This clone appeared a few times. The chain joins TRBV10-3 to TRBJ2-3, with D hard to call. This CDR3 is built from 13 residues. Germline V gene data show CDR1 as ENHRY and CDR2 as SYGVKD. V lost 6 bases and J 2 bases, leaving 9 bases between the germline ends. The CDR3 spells CAIRAYNTDTQYF. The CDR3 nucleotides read TGTGCCATCAGGGCATATAACACAGATACGCAGTATTTT.

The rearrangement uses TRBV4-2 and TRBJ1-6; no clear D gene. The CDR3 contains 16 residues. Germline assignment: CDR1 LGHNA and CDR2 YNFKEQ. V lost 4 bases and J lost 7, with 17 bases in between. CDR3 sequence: CASSPWTGPGNSPLHF. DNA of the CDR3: TGTGCCAGCAGCCCATGGACGGGCCCGGGAAATTCACCCCTCCACTTT.

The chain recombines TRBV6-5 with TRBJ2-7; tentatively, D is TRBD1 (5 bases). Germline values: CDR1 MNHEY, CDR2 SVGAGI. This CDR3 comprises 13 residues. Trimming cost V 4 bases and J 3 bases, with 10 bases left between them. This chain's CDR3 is CASSSPGIYEQYF. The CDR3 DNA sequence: TGTGCCAGCAGTTCACCAGGGATCTACGAGCAGTACTTC.

The DNA for the CDR3 is TGTGCCAGCAGCTTAGATGGACTATTTAGCACAGATACGCAGTATTTT. Protein product: CASSLDGLFSTDTQYF. The V gene is TRBV7-9, the J gene TRBJ2-3; D possibly corresponds to TRBD2 (6 bases). The CDR3 is made up of 16 amino acids. V lost 1 base and J 0 bases, leaving 11 bases between the germline ends. Germline loops: CDR1 SEHNR, CDR2 FQNEAQ (reference sequence).

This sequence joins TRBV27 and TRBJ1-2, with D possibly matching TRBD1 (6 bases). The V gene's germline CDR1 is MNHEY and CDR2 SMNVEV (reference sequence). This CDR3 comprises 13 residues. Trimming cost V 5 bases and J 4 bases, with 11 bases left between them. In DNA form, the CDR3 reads TGTGCCAGCAGTGCAAAAGGGGGCTATGGCTACACCTTC. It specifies CASSAKGGYGYTF.

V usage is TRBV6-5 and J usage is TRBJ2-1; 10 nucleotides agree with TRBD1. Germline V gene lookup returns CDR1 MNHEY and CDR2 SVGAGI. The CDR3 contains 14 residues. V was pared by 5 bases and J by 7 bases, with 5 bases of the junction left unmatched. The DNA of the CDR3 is TGTGCCAGCAGTAAGGACAGGGGGTTGAATGAGCAGTTCTTC. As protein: CASSKDRGLNEQFF.

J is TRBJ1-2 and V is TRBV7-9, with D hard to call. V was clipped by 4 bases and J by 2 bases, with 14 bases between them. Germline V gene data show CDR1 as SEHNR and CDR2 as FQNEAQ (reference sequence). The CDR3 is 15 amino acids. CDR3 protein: CASSSARGVNYGYTF. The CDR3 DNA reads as TGTGCCAGCAGCTCCGCTCGGGGTGTCAACTATGGCTACACCTTC.

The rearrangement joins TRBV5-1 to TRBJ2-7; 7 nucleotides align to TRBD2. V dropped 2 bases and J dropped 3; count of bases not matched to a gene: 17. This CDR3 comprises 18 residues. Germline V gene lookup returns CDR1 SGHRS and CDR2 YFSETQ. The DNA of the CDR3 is TGCGCCAGCAGCTTCGGAGGGGCGGGGGTCGCGCCTTACTACGAGCAGTACTTC. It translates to CASSFGGAGVAPYYEQYF.

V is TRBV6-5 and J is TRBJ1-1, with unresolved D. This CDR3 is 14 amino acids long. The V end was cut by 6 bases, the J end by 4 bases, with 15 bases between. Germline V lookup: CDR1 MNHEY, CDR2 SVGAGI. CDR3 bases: TGTGCCAGCAGAGACATGGAGGGAATCACTGAAGCTTTCTTT. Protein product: CASRDMEGITEAFF.

As DNA, the CDR3 is TGTGCCAGCAGCCGCCATGGGGGGAGCTCCTACAATGAGCAGTTCTTC. Protein sequence: CASSRHGGSSYNEQFF. The chain recombines TRBV25-1 with TRBJ2-1; TRBD2 might be the D (6 bases). Germline V gene sequence: CDR1 MGHDK, CDR2 SYGVNS. Trimming shortened V by 6 bases and J by 0 bases, and 15 bases separated the two germline ends. This CDR3 is built from 16 residues.

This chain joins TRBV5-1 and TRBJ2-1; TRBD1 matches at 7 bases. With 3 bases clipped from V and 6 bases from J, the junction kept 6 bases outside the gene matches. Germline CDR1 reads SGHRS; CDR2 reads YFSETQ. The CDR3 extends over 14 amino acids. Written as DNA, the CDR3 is TGCGCCAGCAGCTCCGGACAGGACATCAATGAGCAGTTCTTC. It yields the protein CASSSGQDINEQFF. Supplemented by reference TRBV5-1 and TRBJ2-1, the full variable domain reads KAGVTQTPRYLIKTRGQQVTLSCSPISGHRSVSWYQQTPGQGLQFLFEYFSETQRNKGNFPGRFSGRQFSNSRSEMNVSTLELGDSALYLCASSSGQDINEQFFGPGTRLTVL.

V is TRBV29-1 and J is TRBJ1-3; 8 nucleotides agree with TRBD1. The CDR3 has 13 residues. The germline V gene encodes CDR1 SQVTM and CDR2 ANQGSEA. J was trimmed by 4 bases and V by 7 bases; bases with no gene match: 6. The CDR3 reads CSAGGQGGNTIYF. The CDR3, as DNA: TGCAGCGCCGGTGGACAGGGCGGAAACACCATATATTTT.

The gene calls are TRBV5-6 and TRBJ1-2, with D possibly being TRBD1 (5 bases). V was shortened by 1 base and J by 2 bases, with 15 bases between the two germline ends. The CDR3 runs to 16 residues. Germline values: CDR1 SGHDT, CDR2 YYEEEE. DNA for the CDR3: TGTGCCAGCAGCTTGTCCATCCTACAGGAGAACTATGGCTACACCTTC. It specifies CASSLSILQENYGYTF. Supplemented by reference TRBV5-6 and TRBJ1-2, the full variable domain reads DAGVTQSPTHLIKTRGQQVTLRCSPKSGHDTVSWYQQALGQGPQFIFQYYEEEERQRGNFPDRFSGHQFPNYSSELNVNALLLGDSALYLCASSLSILQENYGYTFGSGTRLTVV.

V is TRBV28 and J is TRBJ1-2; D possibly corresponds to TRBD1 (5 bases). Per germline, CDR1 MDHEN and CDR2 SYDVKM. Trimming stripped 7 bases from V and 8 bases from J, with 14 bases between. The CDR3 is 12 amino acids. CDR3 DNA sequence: TGTGCCAGCATCCGCCGGGGGGACGGCTACACCTTC. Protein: CASIRRGDGYTF.

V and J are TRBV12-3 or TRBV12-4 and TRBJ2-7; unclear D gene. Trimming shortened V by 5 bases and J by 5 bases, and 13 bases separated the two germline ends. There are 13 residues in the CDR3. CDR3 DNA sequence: TGTGCCAGCAGTCTACTCGACGGAGACGAGCAGTACTTC. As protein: CASSLLDGDEQYF.

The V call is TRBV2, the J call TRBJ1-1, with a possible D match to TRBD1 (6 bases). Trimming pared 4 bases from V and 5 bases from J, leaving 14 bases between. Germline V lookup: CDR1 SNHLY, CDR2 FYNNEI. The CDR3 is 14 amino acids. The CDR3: CASSALGRGTEAFF. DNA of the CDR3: TGTGCCAGCAGTGCTCTCGGGAGGGGGACTGAAGCTTTCTTT.

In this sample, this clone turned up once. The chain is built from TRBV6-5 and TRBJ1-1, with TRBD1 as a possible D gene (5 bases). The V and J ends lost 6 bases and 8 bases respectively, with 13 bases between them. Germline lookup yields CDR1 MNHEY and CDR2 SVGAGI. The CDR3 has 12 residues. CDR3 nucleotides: TGTGCCAGCAGCTACGGGCGACAGGAAGCTTTCTTT. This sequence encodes CASSYGRQEAFF.

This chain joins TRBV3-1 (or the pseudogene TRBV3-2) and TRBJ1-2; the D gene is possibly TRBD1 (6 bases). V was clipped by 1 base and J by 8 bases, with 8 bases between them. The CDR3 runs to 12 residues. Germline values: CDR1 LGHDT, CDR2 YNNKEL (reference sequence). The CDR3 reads CASSQAGVGYTF. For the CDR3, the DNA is TGTGCCAGCAGCCAAGCAGGGGTAGGCTACACCTTC.

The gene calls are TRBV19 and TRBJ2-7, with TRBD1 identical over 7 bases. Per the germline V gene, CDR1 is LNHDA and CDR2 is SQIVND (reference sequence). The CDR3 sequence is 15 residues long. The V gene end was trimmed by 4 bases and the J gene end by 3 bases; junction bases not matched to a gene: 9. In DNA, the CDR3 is TGTGCCAGTAGTACCCAGGGGGACCCCGACTACGAGCAGTACTTC. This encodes CASSTQGDPDYEQYF.

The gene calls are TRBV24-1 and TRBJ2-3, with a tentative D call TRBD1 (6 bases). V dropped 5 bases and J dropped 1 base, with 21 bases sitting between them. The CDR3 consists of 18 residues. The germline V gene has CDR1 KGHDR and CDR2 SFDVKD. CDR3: CATSGSTGYNFGTDTQYF. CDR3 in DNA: TGTGCCACCAGTGGCTCTACAGGGTACAATTTCGGCACAGATACGCAGTATTTT.

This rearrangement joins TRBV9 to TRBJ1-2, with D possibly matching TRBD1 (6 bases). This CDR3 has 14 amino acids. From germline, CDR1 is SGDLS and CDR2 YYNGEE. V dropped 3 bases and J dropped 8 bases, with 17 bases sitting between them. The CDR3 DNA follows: TGTGCCAGCAGCGCCCGACAGGACTTTATGGGCTACACCTTC. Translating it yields CASSARQDFMGYTF.

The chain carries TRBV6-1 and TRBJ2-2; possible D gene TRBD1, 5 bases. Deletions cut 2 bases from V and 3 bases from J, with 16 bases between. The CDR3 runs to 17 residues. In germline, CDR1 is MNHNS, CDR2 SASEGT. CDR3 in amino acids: CASSEQKKEQDTGELFF. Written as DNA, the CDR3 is TGTGCCAGCAGTGAACAAAAGAAAGAACAGGACACCGGGGAGCTGTTTTTT.

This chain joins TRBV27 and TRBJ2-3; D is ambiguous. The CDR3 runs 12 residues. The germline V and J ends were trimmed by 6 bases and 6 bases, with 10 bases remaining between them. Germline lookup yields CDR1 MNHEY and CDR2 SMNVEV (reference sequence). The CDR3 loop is CASRSVSDTQYF. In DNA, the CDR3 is TGTGCCAGCAGATCAGTAAGTGATACGCAGTATTTT.

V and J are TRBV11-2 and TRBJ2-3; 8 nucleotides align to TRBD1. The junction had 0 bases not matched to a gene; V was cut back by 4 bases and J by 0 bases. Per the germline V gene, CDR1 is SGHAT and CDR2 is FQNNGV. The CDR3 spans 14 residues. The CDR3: CASSWDRSTDTQYF. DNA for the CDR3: TGTGCCAGCAGCTGGGACAGGAGCACAGATACGCAGTATTTT. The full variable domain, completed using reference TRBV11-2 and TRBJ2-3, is EAGVAQSPRYKIIEKRQSVAFWCNPISGHATLYWYQQILGQGPKLLIQFQNNGVVDDSQLPKDRFSAERLKGVDSTLKIQPAKLEDSAVYLCASSWDRSTDTQYFGPGTRLTVL.

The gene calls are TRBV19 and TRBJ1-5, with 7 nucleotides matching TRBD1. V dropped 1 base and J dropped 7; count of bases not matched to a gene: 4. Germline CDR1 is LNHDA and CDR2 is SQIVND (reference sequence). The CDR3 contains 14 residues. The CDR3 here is CASSIGQGTQPQHF. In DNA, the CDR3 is TGTGCCAGTAGTATAGGACAGGGAACCCAGCCCCAGCATTTT.

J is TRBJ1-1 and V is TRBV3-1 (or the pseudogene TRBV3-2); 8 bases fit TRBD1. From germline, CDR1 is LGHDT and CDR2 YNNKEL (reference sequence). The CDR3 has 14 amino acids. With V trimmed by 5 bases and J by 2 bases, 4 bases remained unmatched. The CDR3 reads CASSWGQDNTEAFF. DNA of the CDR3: TGTGCCAGCAGCTGGGGACAGGACAACACTGAAGCTTTCTTT.

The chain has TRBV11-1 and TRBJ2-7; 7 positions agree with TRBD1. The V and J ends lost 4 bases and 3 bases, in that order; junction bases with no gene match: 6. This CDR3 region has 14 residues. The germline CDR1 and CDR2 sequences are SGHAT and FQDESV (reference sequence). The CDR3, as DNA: TGTGCCAGCAGCTCGCTTGGGACAGTCTACGAGCAGTACTTC. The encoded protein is CASSSLGTVYEQYF.

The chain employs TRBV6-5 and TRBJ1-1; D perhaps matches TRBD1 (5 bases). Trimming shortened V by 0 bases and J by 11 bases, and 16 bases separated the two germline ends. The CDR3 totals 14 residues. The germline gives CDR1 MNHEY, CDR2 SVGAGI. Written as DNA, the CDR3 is TGTGCCAGCAGTTACTCTGGGGAGGGGCGCGAGGCTTTCTTT. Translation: CASSYSGEGREAFF.